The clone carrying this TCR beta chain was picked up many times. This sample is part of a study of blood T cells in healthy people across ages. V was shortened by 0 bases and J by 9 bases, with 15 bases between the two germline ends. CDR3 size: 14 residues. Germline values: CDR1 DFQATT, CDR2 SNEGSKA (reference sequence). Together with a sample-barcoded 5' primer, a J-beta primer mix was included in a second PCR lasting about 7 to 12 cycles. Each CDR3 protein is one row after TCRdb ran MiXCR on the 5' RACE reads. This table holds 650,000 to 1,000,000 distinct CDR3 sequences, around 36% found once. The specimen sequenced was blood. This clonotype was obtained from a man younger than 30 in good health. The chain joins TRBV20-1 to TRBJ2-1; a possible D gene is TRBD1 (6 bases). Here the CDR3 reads CSAREAPGDIEQFF. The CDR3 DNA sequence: TGCAGTGCTAGAGAGGCTCCAGGGGATATTGAGCAGTTCTTC.